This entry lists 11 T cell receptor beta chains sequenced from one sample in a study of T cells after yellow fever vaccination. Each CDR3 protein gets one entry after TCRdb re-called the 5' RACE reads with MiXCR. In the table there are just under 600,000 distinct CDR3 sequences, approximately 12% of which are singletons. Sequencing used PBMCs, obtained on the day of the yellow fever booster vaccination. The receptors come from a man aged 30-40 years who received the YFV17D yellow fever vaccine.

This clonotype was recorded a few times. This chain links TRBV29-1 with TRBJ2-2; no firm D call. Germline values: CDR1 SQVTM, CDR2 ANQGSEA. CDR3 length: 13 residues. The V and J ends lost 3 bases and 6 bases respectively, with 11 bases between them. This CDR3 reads CSVDLTGAGELFF. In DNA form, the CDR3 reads TGCAGCGTTGACCTTACGGGCGCCGGGGAGCTGTTTTTT.

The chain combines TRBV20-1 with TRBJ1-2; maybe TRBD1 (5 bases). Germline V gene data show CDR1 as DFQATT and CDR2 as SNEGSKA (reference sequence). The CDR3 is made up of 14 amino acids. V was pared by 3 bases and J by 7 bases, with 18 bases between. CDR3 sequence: CSARAGSKASGYTF. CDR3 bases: TGCAGTGCTAGGGCAGGGAGCAAGGCGAGTGGCTACACCTTC.

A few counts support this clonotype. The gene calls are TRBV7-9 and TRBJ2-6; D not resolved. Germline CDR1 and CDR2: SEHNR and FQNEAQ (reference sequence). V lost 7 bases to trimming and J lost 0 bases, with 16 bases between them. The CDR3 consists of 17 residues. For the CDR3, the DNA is TGTGCCAGCACCCTATTACAGAAAGTCTCTGGGGCCAACGTCCTGACTTTC. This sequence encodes CASTLLQKVSGANVLTF. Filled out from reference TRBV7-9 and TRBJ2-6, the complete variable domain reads DTGVSQNPRHKITKRGQNVTFRCDPISEHNRLYWYRQTLGQGPEFLTYFQNEAQLEKSRLLSDRFSAERPKGSFSTLEIQRTEQGDSAMYLCASTLLQKVSGANVLTFGAGSRLTVL.

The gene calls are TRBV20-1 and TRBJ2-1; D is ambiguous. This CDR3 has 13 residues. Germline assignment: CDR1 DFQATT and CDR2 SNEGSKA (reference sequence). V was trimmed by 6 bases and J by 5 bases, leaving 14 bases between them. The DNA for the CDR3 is TGCAGTGCCGTGTCGGGCGGAAACAATGAGCAGTTCTTC. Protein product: CSAVSGGNNEQFF.

In DNA, the CDR3 is TGTGCCAGCAGTTTAGTTCAGTATGGCTACACCTTC. This encodes CASSLVQYGYTF. J is TRBJ1-2 and V is TRBV12-3 or TRBV12-4; D gene uncertain. Trimming removed 1 base from V and 5 bases from J, with 5 bases in between. The CDR3 is 12 amino acids.

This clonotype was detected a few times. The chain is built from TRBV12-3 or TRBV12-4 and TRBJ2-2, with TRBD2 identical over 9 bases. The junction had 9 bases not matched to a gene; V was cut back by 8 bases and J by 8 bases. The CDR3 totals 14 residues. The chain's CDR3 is CASGGLAQWGELFF. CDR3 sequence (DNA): TGTGCCAGCGGGGGACTAGCCCAATGGGGGGAGCTGTTTTTT.

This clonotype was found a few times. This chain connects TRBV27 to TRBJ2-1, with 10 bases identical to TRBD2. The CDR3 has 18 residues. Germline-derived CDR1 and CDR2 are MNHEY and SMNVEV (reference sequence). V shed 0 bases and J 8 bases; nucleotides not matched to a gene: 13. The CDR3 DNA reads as TGTGCCAGCAGTTTATCGGGGGCGCGGGCTAGCGGGGGCTATGAGCAGTTCTTC. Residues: CASSLSGARASGGYEQFF.

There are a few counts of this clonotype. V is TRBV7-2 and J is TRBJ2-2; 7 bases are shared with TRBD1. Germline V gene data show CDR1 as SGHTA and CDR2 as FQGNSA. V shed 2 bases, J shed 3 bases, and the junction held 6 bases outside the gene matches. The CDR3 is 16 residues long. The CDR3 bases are TGTGCCAGCAGCTTAAGTGCAGGGGGTTACACCGGGGAGCTGTTTTTT. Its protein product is CASSLSAGGYTGELFF.

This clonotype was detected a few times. CDR3 coding DNA: TGTGCCAGCAGTTTAAAGGGAGAGAGCTCCCGCACGGAGCAGTACTTC. It translates to CASSLKGESSRTEQYF. The chain joins TRBV28 to TRBJ2-7, with D perhaps matching TRBD2 (5 bases). Looked up from germline, CDR1 is MDHEN and CDR2 is SYDVKM. This CDR3 is built from 16 residues. Deletions cut 2 bases from V and 7 bases from J, with 21 bases between.

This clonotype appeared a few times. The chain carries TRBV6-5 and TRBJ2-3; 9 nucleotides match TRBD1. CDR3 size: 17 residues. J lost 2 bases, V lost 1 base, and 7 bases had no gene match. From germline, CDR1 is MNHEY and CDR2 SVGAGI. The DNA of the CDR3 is TGTGCCAGCAGTTACTGGGGACAGGGCTTTAACACAGATACGCAGTATTTT. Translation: CASSYWGQGFNTDTQYF.

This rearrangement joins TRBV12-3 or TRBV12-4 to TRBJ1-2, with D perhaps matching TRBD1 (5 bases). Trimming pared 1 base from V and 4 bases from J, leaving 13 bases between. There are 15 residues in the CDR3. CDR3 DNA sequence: TGTGCCAGCAGTTTAGGGGGCCACCTAGGCTATGGCTACACCTTC. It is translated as CASSLGGHLGYGYTF.